The source of this T cell receptor beta chain is a study of OX40 agonist ivuxolimab in advanced cancers. Regarding the research as a whole: Ivuxolimab, which targeted the costimulatory receptor OX40 (CD134), was an agonistic, fully human IgG2 monoclonal antibody. Peripheral TCRbeta sequencing was intended to test whether TCR sequence diversity was altered and clonal T-cell expansion was caused by ivuxolimab. The monotherapy dose-escalation portion (N ≈ 57 patients) of the phase I ivuxolimab trial is reported in the paper. Partial responses occurred in three dose-escalation patients: two with cutaneous melanoma and one with hepatocellular carcinoma. Intravenous ivuxolimab was administered to patients every 2 weeks at six dose levels: 0.01, 0.1, 0.3, 1.5, 3 and 10 mg/kg. Patients were allowed to have had prior anti-PD-1, anti-PD-L1 or anti-CTLA-4 therapy, and around 43% of the dose-escalation patients had been treated with checkpoint inhibitors. A male proportion of almost 85% and a mean age of around 60 years, ranging from about 20 to 85, were recorded for the dose-escalation cohort. Of the roughly 50 dose-escalation patients, hepatocellular carcinoma was present in around 19, melanoma in about 15, renal cell carcinoma in 9 and head and neck cancer in 9.

In regard to this clone: This receptor's antigen is unknown. Base qualities are missing; no much larger clone stands one base away.

What the research found in general, with its limitations: The antigen specificity of the clonally expanded peripheral T cells was not determined. In the 0.1-3.0 mg/kg groups, partial responders had among the lowest normalized peripheral clonal expansion, particularly in CD8+ T cells. Low levels of normalized T-cell clonal expansion were also seen in some patients who did not respond. After ivuxolimab, expanded clones were on average more numerous among CD8+ T cells than among CD4+ T cells. At doses from 0.1 to 3.0 mg/kg, clonal expansion was seen in both CD4+ and CD8+ blood T cells between baseline and week 6.

Genomic DNA was isolated from the sorted cells so that the TCRbeta CDR3 region could be sequenced. The immunoSEQ Assay was used for sequencing of TCRbeta CDR3 regions. The source is immuneACCESS, and TCRdb retained only in-frame sequences with V and J called. Part of the clones is not carried over; for the studies checked, unresolved V genes explain less than half of this, and the remainder is unexplained. The table for this sample lists fewer than 45,000 clones; more than 80% of them were counted only once. The ten biggest clones cover about a sixth of the sample. The trial excluded patients who had a history of autoimmune disease or who were on systemic immunosuppression. Peripheral blood for TCR sequencing was collected from all dose cohorts at baseline, on cycle 4 day 1, and on cycle 7 day 1. Samples came from an open-label, multicenter, first-in-human phase I dose-escalation trial of ivuxolimab. Adults with locally advanced or metastatic melanoma, renal cell, hepatocellular, or head and neck squamous cell carcinoma were enrolled in the trial. Before TCR sequencing, CD4+ T cells and CD8+ T cells from peripheral blood were sorted into separate populations.

The CDR3 spans 15 residues, from the cysteine through the phenylalanine. Here the CDR3 DNA is all that survives: 45 bases in frame from base 1. A distance of 18 bases separates the germline ends of V and J, which lose 8 bases and 4 bases respectively. Sequences SNHLY (CDR1) and FYNNEI (CDR2) are obtained from the germline V gene. Sequencing used CD4+ or CD8+ T cells sorted from blood, obtained in a trial of the OX40 agonist ivuxolimab. The rearrangement joined TRBV2 to TRBJ2-1, with the D gene possibly TRBD1 or TRBD2, each one fitting 5 bases. This clonotype originated in an adult with an advanced solid tumor such as melanoma, head and neck, liver or kidney cancer. The nucleotide sequence reads TGTGCCAGCGACGGGGCCCGAACCTCTTACAATGAGCAGTTCTTC. Translated, it gives CASDGARTSYNEQFF.